This TCR beta chain comes out of a study of PD-1 blockade in classical Hodgkin lymphoma. Clones were read by immunoSEQ multiplex PCR, and TCRdb kept only the in-frame ones, dropping some. The data show about 28,000 clones, around 73% seen once. Brentuximab vedotin exposure varied among the patients, all of whom had relapsed after autologous stem cell transplantation. This specimen consisted of peripheral blood mononuclear cells (PBMCs), obtained before the second cycle of nivolumab. This TCR derives from a human donor with classical Hodgkin lymphoma.

In DNA, the CDR3 is TGTGCTAGTGGGGCTAGCGGGGGTAATGAGCAGTTCTTC. Protein sequence: CASGASGGNEQFF. The V call is TRBV12-5, the J call TRBJ2-1, with 10 bases that match TRBD2. Germline trimming cut 6 bases from V and 7 bases from J; bases unmatched to any gene: 3. This CDR3 is 13 amino acids long. Germline loops: CDR1 LGHNT, CDR2 FRNRAP.